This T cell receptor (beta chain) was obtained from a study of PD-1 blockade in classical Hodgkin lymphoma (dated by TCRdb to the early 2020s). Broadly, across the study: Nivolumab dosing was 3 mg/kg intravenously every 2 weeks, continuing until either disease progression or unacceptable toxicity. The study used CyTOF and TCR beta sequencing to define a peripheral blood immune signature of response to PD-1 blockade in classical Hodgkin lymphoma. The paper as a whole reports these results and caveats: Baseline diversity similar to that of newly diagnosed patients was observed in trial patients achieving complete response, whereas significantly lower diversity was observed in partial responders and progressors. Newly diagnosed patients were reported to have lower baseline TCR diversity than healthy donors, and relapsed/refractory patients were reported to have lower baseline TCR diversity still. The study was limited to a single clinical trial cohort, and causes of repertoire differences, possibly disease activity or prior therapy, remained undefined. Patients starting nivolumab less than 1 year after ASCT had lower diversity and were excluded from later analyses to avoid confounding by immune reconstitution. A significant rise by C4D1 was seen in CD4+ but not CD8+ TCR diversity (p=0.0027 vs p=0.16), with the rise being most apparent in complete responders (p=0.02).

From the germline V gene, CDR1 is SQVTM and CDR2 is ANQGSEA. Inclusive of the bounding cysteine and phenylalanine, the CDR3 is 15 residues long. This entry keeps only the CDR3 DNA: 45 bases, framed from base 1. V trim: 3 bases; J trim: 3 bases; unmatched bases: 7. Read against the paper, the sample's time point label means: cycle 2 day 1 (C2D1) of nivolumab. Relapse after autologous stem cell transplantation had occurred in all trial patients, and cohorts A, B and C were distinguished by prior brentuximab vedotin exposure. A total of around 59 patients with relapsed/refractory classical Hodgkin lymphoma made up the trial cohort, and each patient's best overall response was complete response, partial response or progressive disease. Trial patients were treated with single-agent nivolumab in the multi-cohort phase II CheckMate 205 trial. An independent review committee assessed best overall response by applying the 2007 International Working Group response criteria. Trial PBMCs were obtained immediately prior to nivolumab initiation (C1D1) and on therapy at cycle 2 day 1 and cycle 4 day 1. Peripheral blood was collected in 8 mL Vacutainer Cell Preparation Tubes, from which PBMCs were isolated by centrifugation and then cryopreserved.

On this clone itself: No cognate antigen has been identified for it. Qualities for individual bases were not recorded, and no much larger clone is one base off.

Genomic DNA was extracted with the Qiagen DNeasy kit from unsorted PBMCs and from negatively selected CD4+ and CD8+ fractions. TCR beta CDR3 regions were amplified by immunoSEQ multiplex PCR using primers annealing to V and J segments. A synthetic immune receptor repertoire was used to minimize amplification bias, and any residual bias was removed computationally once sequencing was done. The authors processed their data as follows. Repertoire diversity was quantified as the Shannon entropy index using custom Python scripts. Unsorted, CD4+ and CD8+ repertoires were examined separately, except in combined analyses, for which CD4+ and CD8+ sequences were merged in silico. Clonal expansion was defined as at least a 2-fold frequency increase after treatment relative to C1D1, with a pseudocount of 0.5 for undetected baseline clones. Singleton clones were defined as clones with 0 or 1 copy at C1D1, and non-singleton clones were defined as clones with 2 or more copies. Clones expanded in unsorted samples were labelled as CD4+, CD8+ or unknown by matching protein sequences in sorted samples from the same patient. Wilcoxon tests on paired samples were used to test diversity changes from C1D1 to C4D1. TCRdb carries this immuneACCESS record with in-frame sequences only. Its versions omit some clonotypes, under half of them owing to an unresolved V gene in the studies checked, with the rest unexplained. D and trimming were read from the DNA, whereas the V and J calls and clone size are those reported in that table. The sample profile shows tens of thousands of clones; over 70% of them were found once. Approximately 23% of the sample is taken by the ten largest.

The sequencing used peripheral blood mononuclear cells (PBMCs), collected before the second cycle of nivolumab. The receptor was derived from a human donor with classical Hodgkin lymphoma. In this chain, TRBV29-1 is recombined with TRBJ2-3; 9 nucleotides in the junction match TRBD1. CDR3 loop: CSVEGGTGITDTQYF. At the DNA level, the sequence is TGCAGCGTTGAGGGCGGGACAGGGATTACAGATACGCAGTATTTT.